This T cell receptor beta chain was identified in a study of blood T cell repertoires in COVID-19. Study-wide context: COVID-19 samples collected from the United States, Italy and Spain covered acute and convalescent phases. From T cells, B-cell-depleted T cells, or PBMCs came the material, which was cDNA or gDNA.

The CDR3 consists of 13 residues. The germline gives CDR1 MNHEY, CDR2 SVGAGI. V shed 9 bases and J 7 bases; nucleotides not matched to a gene: 5. As handled by the study authors: Nucleated cell number was recorded as an estimate derived from reference gene primer amplification. Profiling relied on immunoSEQ multiplex PCR, and the TCRdb table lists in-frame clones only, not all of them. V, J and clone size were drawn from that table, and D and trimming were deduced from the DNA. The table lists around 67,000 clones, 70% to 80% of them singletons, with 35% in the top ten. This clonotype was sampled from a woman in her 70s with acute or convalescent COVID-19. The chain combines TRBV6-5 with TRBJ1-5, with 11 bases lining up with TRBD1. The material sequenced was peripheral blood. CDR3 DNA: TGTGCCAGTCTTGGGACAGGGGGACAGCCCCAGCATTTT. It specifies CASLGTGGQPQHF.